These T cell receptor beta chains were read from a single sample in a study of shared clonotypes between healthy human individuals. Profiled with immunoSEQ multiplex PCR; TCRdb holds only in-frame clones, not every one. The data hold fewer than 650,000 clones, with about three quarters observed a single time. The specimen sequenced was PBMCs. The receptors stem from a woman in her forties in good health. Some clones in this sample may be carry-over from other donors' samples. The CDR3 runs from the conserved cysteine through the conserved F or W. The D gene is left open where the match is weak. Clone size, where shown, is once, few, many, or a class for clones that have expanded.

j_call v_call d_call clone_size cdr3_nt cdr3_aa
TRBJ2-1 TRBV19 NA NA TGTGCCAGTAGTATTCAGGGCCCCAATGAGCAGTTCTTC CASSIQGPNEQFF
TRBJ1-1 TRBV19 NA once TGTGCCAGTAGTACATATCGAGTGGGGGCTGAAGCTTTCTTT CASSTYRVGAEAFF
TRBJ2-7 TRBV20-1 NA NA TGCAGTCCCGGACAGAGCTACGAGCAGTACTTC CSPGQSYEQYF
TRBJ2-7 TRBV7-2 TRBD2 NA TGTGCCAGCAGCGTCCCGGGACTAGCATCGGCCCGCCAGCAGTACTTC CASSVPGLASARQQYF
TRBJ2-5 TRBV5-1 NA NA TGCGCCAGCAGCTTTTCCCGTATCGATGAGACCCAGTACTTC CASSFSRIDETQYF
TRBJ2-3 TRBV2 NA few TGTGCCAGCAGGCCAGGGGCAGATACGCAGTATTTT CASRPGADTQYF
TRBJ1-3 TRBV5-4 TRBD1 NA TGTGCCAGCAGCGACAGGGGGCTCGCTGGAAACACCATATATTTT CASSDRGLAGNTIYF
TRBJ1-5 TRBV28 NA NA TGTGCCAGCAGTTTTCAAGAGCAGCCCCAGCATTTT CASSFQEQPQHF
TRBJ2-4 TRBV30 NA NA TGTGCCTGGAGTTCACGCGGACGGGAAAACATTCAGTACTTC CAWSSRGRENIQYF
TRBJ2-1 TRBV29-1 NA few TGCAGCGCCGCCGGGACTCGCTCCTACAATGAGCAGTTCTTC CSAAGTRSYNEQFF
TRBJ1-1 TRBV28 NA NA TGTGCCAGCAGCCTGGGGGGGTTGGACACTGAAGCTTTCTTT CASSLGGLDTEAFF
TRBJ2-5 TRBV9 TRBD2 NA TGTGCCAGCAGCCGAGCGACTAGCGGGGAGACCCAGTACTTC CASSRATSGETQYF
TRBJ2-1 TRBV6-5 NA NA TGTGCCAGCACCTATCAGGGAAGAGGGTTCTTC CASTYQGRGFF
TRBJ2-6 TRBV28 TRBD1 few TGTGCCAGCAGTTTAGGGCAGGGGGCCCCTGGGGCCAACGTCCTGACTTTC CASSLGQGAPGANVLTF
TRBJ2-3 TRBV10-3 TRBD2 few TGTGCCATCAGCCGGGGAGGGGGCACAGATACGCAGTATTTT CAISRGGGTDTQYF
TRBJ2-7 TRBV19 TRBD2 once TGTGCCAGTAGGGCAAGCGGGAGTGACGAGCAGTACTTC CASRASGSDEQYF
TRBJ2-7 TRBV4-3 TRBD2 NA TGCGCCAGCAGCCCAGGGGCTAGCGGGAGTCAATCCTACGAGCAGTACTTC CASSPGASGSQSYEQYF
TRBJ1-6 TRBV7-8 NA NA TGTGCCAGCAGCTTACAGGCACGGGGGGATTCACCCCTCCACTTT CASSLQARGDSPLHF
TRBJ1-2 TRBV7-2 TRBD1 once TGTGCCAGCAGCTTCGACAGGGGCGTTATCGCTAACTATGGCTACACCTTC CASSFDRGVIANYGYTF
TRBJ2-2 TRBV5-4 NA NA TGTGCCAGCAGCTTGGGGCAGGCAGACACCGGGGAGCTGTTTTTT CASSLGQADTGELFF
TRBJ2-7 TRBV2 TRBD1 NA TGTGCCAGCGAGAGGGACAGGGACTCCTACGAGCAGTACTTC CASERDRDSYEQYF
TRBJ2-7 TRBV15 NA NA TGTGCCACCAGCGGGACGGACGGGTCCTACGAGCAGTACTTC CATSGTDGSYEQYF
TRBJ2-1 TRBV2 TRBD2 NA TGTGCCAGCAGACAACTAGCGGGAGGGCCGGGTGAGCAGTTCTTC CASRQLAGGPGEQFF
TRBJ2-5 TRBV11-2 TRBD2 NA TGTGCCAGCAGCCCCGGGACTAGCGGGATTCAAGAGACCCAGTACTTC CASSPGTSGIQETQYF
TRBJ2-7 TRBV11-2 NA NA TGTGCCAGCAGCTTAGGGGTGTACGAGCAGTACTTC CASSLGVYEQYF
TRBJ2-3 TRBV5-5 NA NA TGTGCCAGCAGCCAGGAGGGGGTAACGCAGTATTTT CASSQEGVTQYF
TRBJ1-5 TRBV28 NA once TGTGCCAGCAGTTTATTCGGGGATAGCAATCAGCCCCAGCATTTT CASSLFGDSNQPQHF
TRBJ2-6 TRBV5-1 NA NA TGCGCCAGCAGCTTGGAAGTTACTGGGGCCAACGTCCTGACTTTC CASSLEVTGANVLTF
TRBJ1-3 TRBV5-1 TRBD1 NA TGCGCCAGCAGCCTTGGGACAGGGAGTCGAAACACCATATATTTT CASSLGTGSRNTIYF
TRBJ2-7 TRBV6-4 NA NA TGTGCCAGCAGTGACTCGACCCGCATGACAGTAGACTCCTACGAGCAGTACTTC CASSDSTRMTVDSYEQYF
TRBJ2-1 TRBV29-1 TRBD1 NA TGCAGCGTGGGACAGGGGGCTTTCAATGAGCAGTTCTTC CSVGQGAFNEQFF
TRBJ2-1 TRBV13 NA NA TGTGCCAGCAGCTTAGACCGGGAGAGGGTTGAGCAGTTCTTC CASSLDRERVEQFF
TRBJ2-2 TRBV7-9 NA NA TGTGCCAGCAGCTTAGGTTGGAGGGTCGAACGAGACGGGGAGCTGTTTTTT CASSLGWRVERDGELFF
TRBJ1-4 TRBV25-1 NA NA TGTGCCAGCAGCCGAGGGGGGGGTAATGAAAAACTGTTTTTT CASSRGGGNEKLFF
TRBJ1-5 TRBV2 TRBD1 NA TGTGCCAGCACTGACAGGGTGAATAGCAATCAGCCCCAGCATTTT CASTDRVNSNQPQHF
TRBJ1-3 TRBV5-4 NA NA TGTGCCAGCAGCCTCTCAGGGGCTGCTGGAAACACCATATATTTT CASSLSGAAGNTIYF
TRBJ2-5 TRBV30 NA NA TGTGCCTGGAGTGTGGCCCCCGAGACCCAGTACTTC CAWSVAPETQYF
TRBJ2-5 TRBV5-1 NA NA TGCGCCAGCAGCCCCAATCCCGGGGGCATAGAGACCCAGTACTTC CASSPNPGGIETQYF
TRBJ2-7 TRBV18 NA many TGTGCCAGCTCAGAGGGGGTCCCCTACGAGCAGTACTTC CASSEGVPYEQYF
TRBJ2-7 TRBV4-2 NA NA TGTGCCAGCAGTCAATCCCCGGATCTACCCCTCGAGCAGTACTTC CASSQSPDLPLEQYF
TRBJ2-1 TRBV7-7 TRBD2 NA TGTGCTAGCAGCTCCGGGACTAGCGGAGGCAATGAGCAGTTCTTC CASSSGTSGGNEQFF
TRBJ2-4 TRBV5-5 NA NA TGTGCCAGCAGCCAGGGTGATCTAAACATTCAGTACTTC CASSQGDLNIQYF
TRBJ1-1 TRBV4-2 NA NA TGTGCCAGCAGCCTCGGAGGGGGGTCTCAGAACACTGAAGCTTTCTTT CASSLGGGSQNTEAFF
TRBJ1-4 TRBV10-3 NA NA TGTGCCATCAGTGACTCACAGTATTCTGAAAAACTGTTTTTT CAISDSQYSEKLFF
TRBJ2-1 TRBV10-3 NA once TGTGCCATCACCCCGGGGGTCGATCCACCAGGGCGTGAGCAGTTCTTC CAITPGVDPPGREQFF
TRBJ2-7 TRBV5-4 TRBD1 NA TGTGCCAGCAGCCCGGCCCCGGGACAGCAATACGAGCAGTACTTC CASSPAPGQQYEQYF
TRBJ1-2 TRBV2 TRBD1 NA TGTGCCAGCAGTGGACCTCCCGAAACAGGGGTTTTACGTGGCTACACCTTC CASSGPPETGVLRGYTF
TRBJ1-4 TRBV11-3 NA NA TGTGCCAGCAGCTTAGGCAGCTTCTCAACTAATGAAAAACTGTTTTTT CASSLGSFSTNEKLFF
TRBJ2-7 TRBV15 NA NA TGTGCCACCAGCAGACCAGGGGTTTACGAGCAGTACTTC CATSRPGVYEQYF
TRBJ2-7 TRBV5-5 TRBD2 NA TGTGCCAGCACCTTGGGAGGGGTTGGGTACGAGCAGTACTTC CASTLGGVGYEQYF
TRBJ2-1 TRBV11-2 TRBD2 NA TGTGCCAGCAGCTTAGATTTGGGGACTAGAACGTTCTTC CASSLDLGTRTFF
TRBJ1-5 TRBV10-2 NA NA TGCGCCAGCAAAGGCGGAACAGGGCTAAGCAATCAGCCCCAGCATTTT CASKGGTGLSNQPQHF
TRBJ2-7 TRBV2 NA NA TGTGCCAGCAGTGTTCTAGCCTACGAGCAGTACTTC CASSVLAYEQYF
TRBJ2-5 TRBV28 TRBD2 NA TGTGCCAGCAGTTTTTGGAGGGAGGGAGAGACCCAGTACTTC CASSFWREGETQYF
TRBJ1-3 TRBV27 TRBD1 once TGTGCCAGCAGCCTGACAGGGACTGGAAACACCATATATTTT CASSLTGTGNTIYF
TRBJ2-1 TRBV9 TRBD1 NA TGTGCCAGCAGCGTACGGGACAGGAACTACAATGAGCAGTTCTTC CASSVRDRNYNEQFF
TRBJ1-5 TRBV18 NA once TGTGCCAGCTCACCACCGGGAACAGGAACTCAGCCCCAGCATTTT CASSPPGTGTQPQHF